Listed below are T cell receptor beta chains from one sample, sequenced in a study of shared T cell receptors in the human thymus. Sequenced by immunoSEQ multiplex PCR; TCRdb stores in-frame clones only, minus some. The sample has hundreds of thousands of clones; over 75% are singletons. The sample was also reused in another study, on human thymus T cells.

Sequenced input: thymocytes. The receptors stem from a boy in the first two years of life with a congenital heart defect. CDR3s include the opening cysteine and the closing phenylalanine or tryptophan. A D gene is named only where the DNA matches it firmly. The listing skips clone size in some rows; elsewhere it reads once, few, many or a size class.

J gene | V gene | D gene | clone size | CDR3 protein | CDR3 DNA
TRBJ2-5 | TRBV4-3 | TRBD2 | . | CASSQEGGRHQETQYF | TGCGCCAGCAGCCAAGAGGGCGGGAGGCACCAAGAGACCCAGTACTTC
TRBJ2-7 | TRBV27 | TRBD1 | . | CASSLLGQGLIYEQYF | TGTGCCAGCAGTTTATTAGGACAGGGCTTAATCTACGAGCAGTACTTC
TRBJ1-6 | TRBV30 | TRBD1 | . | CAWSSDRGRSYNSPLHF | TGTGCCTGGAGTTCGGACAGGGGACGCTCCTATAATTCACCCCTCCACTTT
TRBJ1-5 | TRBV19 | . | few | CASRRAWEGNQPQHF | TGTGCCAGTAGGAGGGCTTGGGAGGGCAATCAGCCCCAGCATTTT
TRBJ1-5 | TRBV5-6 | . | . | CASSLGQVGGINQPQHF | TGTGCCAGCAGCTTGGGACAGGTAGGAGGTATCAATCAGCCCCAGCATTTT
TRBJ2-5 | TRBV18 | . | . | CASSTSPSGGYLQETQYF | TGTGCCAGCTCGACCTCCCCCTCGGGGGGCTACCTTCAAGAGACCCAGTACTTC
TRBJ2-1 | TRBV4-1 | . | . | CASSQGTDRYEQFF | TGCGCCAGCAGCCAAGGCACTGACAGATATGAGCAGTTCTTC
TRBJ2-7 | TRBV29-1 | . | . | CSVTAYYEQYF | TGCAGCGTTACAGCATACTACGAGCAGTACTTC
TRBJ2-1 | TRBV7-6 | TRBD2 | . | CASSLAPSGRLQFF | TGTGCCAGCAGCTTAGCCCCTAGCGGGAGGCTTCAGTTCTTC
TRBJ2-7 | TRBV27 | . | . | CASSPTGFYEQYF | TGTGCCAGCAGTCCCACAGGGTTCTACGAGCAGTACTTC
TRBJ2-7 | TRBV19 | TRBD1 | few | CASSHGQGSYEQYF | TGTGCCAGTAGTCACGGACAGGGTAGCTACGAGCAGTACTTC
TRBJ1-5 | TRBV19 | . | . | CASSGAPHGNQPQHF | TGTGCCAGTTCTGGGGCGCCACATGGCAATCAGCCCCAGCATTTT
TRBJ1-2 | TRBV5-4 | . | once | CASSPVDTPKTYGYTF | TGTGCCAGCAGCCCGGTGGACACCCCGAAAACCTATGGCTACACCTTC
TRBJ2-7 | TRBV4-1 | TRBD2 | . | CASSYYAGTSFGGQYF | TGCGCCAGCAGTTACTACGCCGGGACTAGCTTCGGTGGGCAGTACTTC
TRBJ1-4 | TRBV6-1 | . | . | CARIWDCSTNEKLFF | TGTGCCAGGATTTGGGACTGCTCAACTAATGAAAAACTGTTTTTT
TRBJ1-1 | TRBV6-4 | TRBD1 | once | CASRRTGKEDTEAFF | TGTGCCAGCAGAAGGACAGGGAAGGAGGACACTGAAGCTTTCTTT
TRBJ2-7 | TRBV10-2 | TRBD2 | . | CASSSSPFGTSGRSHEQYF | TGCGCCAGCAGTTCCTCCCCCTTTGGGACTAGCGGGAGATCCCACGAGCAGTACTTC
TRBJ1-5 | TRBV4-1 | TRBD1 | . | CASSQLRDRGQPQHF | TGCGCCAGCAGCCAGCTCCGGGACAGGGGACAGCCCCAGCATTTT
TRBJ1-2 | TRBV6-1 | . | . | CASRGQSAGYTF | TGTGCCAGCAGGGGACAATCGGCTGGCTACACCTTC
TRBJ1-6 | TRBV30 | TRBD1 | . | CAWEETPPTGEGTNSPLHF | TGTGCCTGGGAGGAGACCCCCCCGACAGGGGAAGGTACTAATTCACCCCTCCACTTT
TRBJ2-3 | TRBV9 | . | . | CASSHSAGALDTQYF | TGTGCCAGCAGCCATAGTGCGGGGGCCTTAGATACGCAGTATTTT
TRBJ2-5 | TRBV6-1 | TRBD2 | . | CASSELAGGPRIGETQYF | TGTGCCAGCAGTGAATTAGCGGGAGGGCCCAGGATAGGAGAGACCCAGTACTTC
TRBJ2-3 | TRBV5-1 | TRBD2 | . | CASSPSTGGGGIQYF | TGCGCCAGCAGCCCCTCGACGGGGGGGGGAGGCATACAGTATTTT
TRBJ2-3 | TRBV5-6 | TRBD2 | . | CASSLRLAGATDTQYF | TGTGCCAGCAGCCTCCGACTAGCGGGGGCCACAGATACGCAGTATTTT
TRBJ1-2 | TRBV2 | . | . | CAPLSFGGHPNYGYTF | TGTGCCCCCTTGAGTTTTGGAGGCCATCCTAACTATGGCTACACCTTC
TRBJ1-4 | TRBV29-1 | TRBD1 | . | CSFWDRDYEKLFF | TGCAGCTTTTGGGACAGGGATTATGAAAAACTGTTTTTT
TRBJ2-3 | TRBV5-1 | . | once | CASNPRARGSGDTQYF | TGCGCCAGCAACCCACGCGCCAGGGGATCGGGAGATACGCAGTATTTT
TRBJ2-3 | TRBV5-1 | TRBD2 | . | CASSYGLAGNTDTQYF | TGCGCCAGCAGTTACGGACTAGCGGGAAACACAGATACGCAGTATTTT
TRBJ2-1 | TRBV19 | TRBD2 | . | CASSKSPSGSNNEQFF | TGTGCCAGTAGTAAATCCCCTAGCGGGAGTAACAATGAGCAGTTCTTC
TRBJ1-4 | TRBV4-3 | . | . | CASSPKVGPGNEKLFF | TGCGCCAGCAGCCCAAAAGTGGGGCCAGGAAATGAAAAACTGTTTTTT
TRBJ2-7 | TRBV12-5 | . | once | CASGTAGTSLYEQYF | TGTGCTAGTGGTACAGCCGGGACAAGCCTATACGAGCAGTACTTC
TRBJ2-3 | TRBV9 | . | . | CASSVGTAGGDTQYF | TGTGCCAGCAGCGTCGGGACAGCGGGCGGAGATACGCAGTATTTT
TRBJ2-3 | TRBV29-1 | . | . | CSLWGGTDTQYF | TGCAGCCTCTGGGGAGGCACAGATACGCAGTATTTT
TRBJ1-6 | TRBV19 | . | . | CASSPPGHTNSPLHF | TGTGCCAGTAGTCCCCCAGGGCACACTAATTCACCCCTCCACTTT
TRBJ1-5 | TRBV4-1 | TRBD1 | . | CAKNLAPLTGTNQPQHF | TGCGCTAAAAACCTCGCCCCCCTGACAGGGACGAATCAGCCCCAGCATTTT
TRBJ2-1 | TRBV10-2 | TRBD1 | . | CASTAPRTGGIDEQFF | TGCGCCAGCACGGCCCCCCGGACAGGGGGAATCGATGAGCAGTTCTTC
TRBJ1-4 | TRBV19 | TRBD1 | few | CASSIDRIIGDSVPLLHNEKLFF | TGTGCCAGTAGTATAGATCGAATAATTGGGGACAGCGTACCCCTGTTGCATAATGAAAAACTGTTTTTT
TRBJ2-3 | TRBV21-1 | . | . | CASSKDGGANATDTQYF | TGTGCCAGCAGCAAAGATGGCGGCGCCAACGCCACAGATACGCAGTATTTT
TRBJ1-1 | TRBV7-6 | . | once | CASSTVNTEAFF | TGTGCCAGCAGTACAGTTAACACTGAAGCTTTCTTT
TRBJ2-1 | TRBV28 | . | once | CASSLSRVEQFF | TGTGCCAGCAGTTTGAGTCGGGTTGAGCAGTTCTTC
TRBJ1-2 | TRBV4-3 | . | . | CASSQGTPNYGYTF | TGCGCCAGCAGCCAAGGGACACCTAACTATGGCTACACCTTC
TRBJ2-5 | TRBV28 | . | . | CASSGRPQWLAQETQYF | TGTGCCAGCTCAGGGAGGCCCCAGTGGCTAGCTCAAGAGACCCAGTACTTC
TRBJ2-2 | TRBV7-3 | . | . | CASSPVGSNTGELFF | TGTGCCAGCAGCCCCGTTGGGAGCAACACCGGGGAGCTGTTTTTT
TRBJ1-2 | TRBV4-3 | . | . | CASSQDGNPYGYTF | TGCGCCAGCAGCCAAGACGGGAATCCCTATGGCTACACCTTC
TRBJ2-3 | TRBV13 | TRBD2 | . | CASSSGGPATSTDTQYF | TGTGCCAGCAGCTCGGGAGGGCCCGCCACCAGCACAGATACGCAGTATTTT
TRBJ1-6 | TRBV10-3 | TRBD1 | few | CAIGDRGDNSPLHF | TGTGCCATCGGGGACAGGGGGGATAATTCACCCCTCCACTTT
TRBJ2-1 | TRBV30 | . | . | CAWSVLFNEQFF | TGTGCCTGGAGTGTCCTATTCAATGAGCAGTTCTTC
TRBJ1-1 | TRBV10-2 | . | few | CASSESTGINPTEAFF | TGCGCCAGCAGTGAATCCACAGGGATCAACCCCACTGAAGCTTTCTTT
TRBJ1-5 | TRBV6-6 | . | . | CASSYSISGSNQPQHF | TGTGCCAGCAGTTACTCGATTTCAGGTAGCAATCAGCCCCAGCATTTT
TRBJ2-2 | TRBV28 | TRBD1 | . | CASRTTGDQSRPTGELFF | TGTGCCAGCAGGACAACAGGGGACCAAAGTAGGCCCACCGGGGAGCTGTTTTTT
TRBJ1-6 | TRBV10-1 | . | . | CASSDGVPLGPLHF | TGCGCCAGCAGTGATGGAGTTCCCCTAGGACCCCTCCACTTT
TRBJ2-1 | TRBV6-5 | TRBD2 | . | CASSYATSGVLNEQFF | TGTGCCAGCAGTTACGCGACTAGCGGGGTCCTTAATGAGCAGTTCTTC
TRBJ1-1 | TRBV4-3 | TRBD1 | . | CASSQDRQGDCTEAFF | TGCGCCAGCAGCCAAGATAGACAGGGGGACTGCACTGAAGCTTTCTTT